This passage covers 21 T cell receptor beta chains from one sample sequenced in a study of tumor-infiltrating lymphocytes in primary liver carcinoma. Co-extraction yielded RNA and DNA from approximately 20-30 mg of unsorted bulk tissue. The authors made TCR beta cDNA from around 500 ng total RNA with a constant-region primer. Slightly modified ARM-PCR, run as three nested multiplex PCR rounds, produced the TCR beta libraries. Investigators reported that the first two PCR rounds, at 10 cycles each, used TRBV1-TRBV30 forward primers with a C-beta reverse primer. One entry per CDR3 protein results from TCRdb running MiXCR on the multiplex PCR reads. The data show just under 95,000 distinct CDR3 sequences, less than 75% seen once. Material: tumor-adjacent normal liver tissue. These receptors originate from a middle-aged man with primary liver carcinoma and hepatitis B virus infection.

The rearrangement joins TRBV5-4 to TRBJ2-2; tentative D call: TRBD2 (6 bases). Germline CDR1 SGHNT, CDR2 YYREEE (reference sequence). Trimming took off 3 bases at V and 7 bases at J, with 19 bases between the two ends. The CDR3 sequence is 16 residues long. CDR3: CASSSGLSGRIGELFF. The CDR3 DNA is TGTGCCAGCAGCTCTGGACTAAGTGGGAGGATCGGGGAGCTGTTTTTT.

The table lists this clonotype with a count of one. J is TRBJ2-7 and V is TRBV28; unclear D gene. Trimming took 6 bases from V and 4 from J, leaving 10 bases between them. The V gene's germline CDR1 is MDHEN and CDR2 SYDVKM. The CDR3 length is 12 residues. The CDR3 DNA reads TGTGCCAGCAGCGCTCAACGGTACGAGCAGTACTTC. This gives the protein CASSAQRYEQYF.

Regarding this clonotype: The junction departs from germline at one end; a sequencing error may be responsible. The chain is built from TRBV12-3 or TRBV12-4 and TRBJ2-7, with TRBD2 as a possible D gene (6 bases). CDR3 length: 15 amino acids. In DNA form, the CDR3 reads TGTGTCAGCACCGAACCGGGACTGGCTTTTTACGAGCAGTACTTT. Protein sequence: CVSTEPGLAFYEQYF.

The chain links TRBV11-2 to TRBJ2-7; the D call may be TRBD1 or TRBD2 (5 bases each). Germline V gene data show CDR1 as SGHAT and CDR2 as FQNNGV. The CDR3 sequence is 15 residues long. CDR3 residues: CAGSSWGPTSYEQYF. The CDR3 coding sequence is TGTGCAGGCAGCTCGTGGGGACCCACTAGCTACGAGCAGTACTTC. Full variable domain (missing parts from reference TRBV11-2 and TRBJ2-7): EAGVAQSPRYKIIEKRQSVAFWCNPISGHATLYWYQQILGQGPKLLIQFQNNGVVDDSQLPKDRFSAERLKGVDSTLKIQPAKLEDSAVYLCAGSSWGPTSYEQYFGPGTRLTVT.

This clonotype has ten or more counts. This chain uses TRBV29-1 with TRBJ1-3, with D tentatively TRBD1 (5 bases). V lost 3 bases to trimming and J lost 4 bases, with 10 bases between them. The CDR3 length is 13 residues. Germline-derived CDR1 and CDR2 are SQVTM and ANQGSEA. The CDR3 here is CSVEGGPGNTIYF. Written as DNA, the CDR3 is TGCAGCGTTGAGGGGGGTCCCGGAAACACCATATATTTT.

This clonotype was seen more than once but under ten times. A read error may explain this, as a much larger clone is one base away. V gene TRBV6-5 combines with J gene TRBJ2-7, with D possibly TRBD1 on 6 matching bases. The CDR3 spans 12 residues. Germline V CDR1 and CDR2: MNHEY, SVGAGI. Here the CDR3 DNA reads TGTGTCAGCAGTCAGGGGCCCGACGAGCAGTACTTC. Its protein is CVSSQGPDEQYF.

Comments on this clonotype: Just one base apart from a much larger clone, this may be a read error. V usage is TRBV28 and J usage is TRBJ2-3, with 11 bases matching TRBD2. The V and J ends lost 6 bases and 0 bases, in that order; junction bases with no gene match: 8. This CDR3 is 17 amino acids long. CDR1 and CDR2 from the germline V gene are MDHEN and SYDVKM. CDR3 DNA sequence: TGTGCCAGCAGACAACCGGGACTAGCGGCAAGCACAGATACGCAGTATTTT. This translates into CASRQPGLAASTDTQYF.

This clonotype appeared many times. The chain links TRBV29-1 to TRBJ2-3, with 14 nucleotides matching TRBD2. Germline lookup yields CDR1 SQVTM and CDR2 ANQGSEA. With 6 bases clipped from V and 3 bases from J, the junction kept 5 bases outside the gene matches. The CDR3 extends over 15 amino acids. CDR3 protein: CSVDGTSGRTDTQYF. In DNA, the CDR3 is TGCAGCGTGGACGGGACTAGCGGGAGAACAGATACGCAGTATTTT.

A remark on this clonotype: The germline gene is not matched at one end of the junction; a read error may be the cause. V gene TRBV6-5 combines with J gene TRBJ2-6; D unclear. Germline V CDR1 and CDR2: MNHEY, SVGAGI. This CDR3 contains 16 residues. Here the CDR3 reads CASSTTVGSGVNVLTF. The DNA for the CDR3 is TGTGCCAGCAGTACTACAGTGGGATCTGGGGTCAACGTCCTGACTTTC.

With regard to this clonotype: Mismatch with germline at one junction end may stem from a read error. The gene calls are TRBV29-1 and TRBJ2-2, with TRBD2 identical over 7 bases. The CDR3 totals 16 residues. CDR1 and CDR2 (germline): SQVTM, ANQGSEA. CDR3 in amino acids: CSVEAAGRSSAGDLFF. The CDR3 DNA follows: TGCAGCGTTGAAGCGGCAGGGCGGAGCTCGGCGGGGGACCTGTTTTTT.

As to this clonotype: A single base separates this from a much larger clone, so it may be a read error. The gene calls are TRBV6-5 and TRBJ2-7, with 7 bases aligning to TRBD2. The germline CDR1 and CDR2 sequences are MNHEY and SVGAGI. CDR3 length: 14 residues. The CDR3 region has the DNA TGTGCCAGAAGTTACGGCCTAGCGGTGGGGGAGCAGTACTTC. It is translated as CARSYGLAVGEQYF.

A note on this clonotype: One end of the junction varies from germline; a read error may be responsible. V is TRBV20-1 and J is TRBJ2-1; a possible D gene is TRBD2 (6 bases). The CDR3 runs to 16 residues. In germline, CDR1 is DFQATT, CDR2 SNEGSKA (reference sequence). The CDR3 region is CSARMGGPSTYDEQFF. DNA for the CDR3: TGCAGTGCTAGAATGGGAGGACCCAGTACCTACGATGAGCAGTTCTTC.

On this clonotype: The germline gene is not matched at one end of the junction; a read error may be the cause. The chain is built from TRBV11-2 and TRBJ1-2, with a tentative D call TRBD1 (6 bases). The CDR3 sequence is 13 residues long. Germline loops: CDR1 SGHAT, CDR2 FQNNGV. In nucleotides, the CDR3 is TGTGTCAGCAGCCTAGAGGGGGACTATGGCTACACCTTC. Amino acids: CVSSLEGDYGYTF.

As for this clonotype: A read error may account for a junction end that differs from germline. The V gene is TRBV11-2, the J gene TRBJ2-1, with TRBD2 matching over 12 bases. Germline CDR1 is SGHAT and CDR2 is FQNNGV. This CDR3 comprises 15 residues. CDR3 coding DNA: TGTGCCGGCAGCGCCGACAGACTAGCGGGAGATGAGCAGTTCTTC. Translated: CAGSADRLAGDEQFF.

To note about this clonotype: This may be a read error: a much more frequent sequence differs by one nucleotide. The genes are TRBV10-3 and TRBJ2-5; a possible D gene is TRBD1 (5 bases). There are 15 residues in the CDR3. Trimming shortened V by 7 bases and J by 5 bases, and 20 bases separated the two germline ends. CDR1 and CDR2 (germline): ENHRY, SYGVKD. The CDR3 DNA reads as TGTGCCATCATTGCGGATTCAGGGTCTTTGGAGACCCAGTACTTC. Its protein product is CAIIADSGSLETQYF.

CDR3 amino acids: CASGWRTSENTGELFF. The CDR3 region has the DNA TGCGCCAGCGGCTGGCGGACTAGCGAGAACACCGGGGAGCTGTTTTTT. V usage is TRBV5-1 and J usage is TRBJ2-2, with 9 bases that match TRBD2. CDR3 length equals 16 residues. The germline V gene encodes CDR1 SGHRS and CDR2 YFSETQ. The ends lost 7 bases at V and 1 base at J; junction bases unmatched: 8.

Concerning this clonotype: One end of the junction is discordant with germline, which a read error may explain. The CDR3 loop reads CTSSLELQGAGNEKLFF. As DNA, the CDR3 is TGTACCAGCAGCCTAGAGTTACAGGGGGCCGGTAATGAAAAACTGTTTTTT. The V call is TRBV28, the J call TRBJ1-4; TRBD1 matches at 9 bases. The CDR3 has 17 amino acids. Germline CDR1 reads MDHEN; CDR2 reads SYDVKM.

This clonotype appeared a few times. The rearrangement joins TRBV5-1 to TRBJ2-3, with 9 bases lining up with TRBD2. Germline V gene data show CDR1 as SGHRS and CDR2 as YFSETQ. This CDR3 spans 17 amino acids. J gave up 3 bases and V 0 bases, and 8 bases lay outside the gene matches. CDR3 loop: CASSLGGPGLATDTQYF. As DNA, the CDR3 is TGCGCCAGCAGCTTGGGGGGGCCGGGACTAGCAACAGATACGCAGTATTTT.

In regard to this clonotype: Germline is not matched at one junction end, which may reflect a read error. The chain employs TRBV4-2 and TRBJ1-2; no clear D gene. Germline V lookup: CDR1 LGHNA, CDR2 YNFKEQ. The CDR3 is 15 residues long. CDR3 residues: CAGSQADHGLDGYTF. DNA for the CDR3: TGTGCCGGCAGCCAAGCTGACCATGGGCTAGATGGCTACACCTTC.

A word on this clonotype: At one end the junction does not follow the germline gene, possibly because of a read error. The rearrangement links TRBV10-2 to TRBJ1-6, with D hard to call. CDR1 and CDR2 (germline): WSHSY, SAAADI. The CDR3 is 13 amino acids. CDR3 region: CTSTKEQFSPLHF. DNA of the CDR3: TGCACCAGCACAAAAGAGCAGTTTTCACCTCTCCACTTT.

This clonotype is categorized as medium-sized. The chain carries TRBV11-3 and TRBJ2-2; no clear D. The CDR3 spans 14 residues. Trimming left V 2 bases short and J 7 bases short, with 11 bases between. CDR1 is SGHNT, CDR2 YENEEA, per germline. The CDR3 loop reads CASSLNMIGGELFF. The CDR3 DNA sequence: TGTGCCAGCAGCTTAAATATGATCGGCGGGGAGCTGTTTTTT.